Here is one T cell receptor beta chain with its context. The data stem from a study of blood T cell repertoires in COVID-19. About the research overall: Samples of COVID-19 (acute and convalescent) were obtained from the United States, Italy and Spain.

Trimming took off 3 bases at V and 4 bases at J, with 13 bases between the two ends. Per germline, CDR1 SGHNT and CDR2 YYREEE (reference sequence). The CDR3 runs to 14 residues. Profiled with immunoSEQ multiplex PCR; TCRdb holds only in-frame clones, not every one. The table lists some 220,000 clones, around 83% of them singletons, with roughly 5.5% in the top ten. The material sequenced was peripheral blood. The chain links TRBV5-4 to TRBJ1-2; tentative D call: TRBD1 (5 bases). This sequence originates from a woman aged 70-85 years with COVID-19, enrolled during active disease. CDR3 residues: CASSSVGEGYGYTF. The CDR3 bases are TGTGCCAGCAGCTCCGTAGGGGAGGGCTATGGCTACACCTTC.